A single sample gave rise to the 29 T cell receptor beta chains below, sequenced in a study of shared clonotypes between healthy human individuals. Sequencing was performed with immunoSEQ multiplex PCR; in TCRdb, only in-frame clones are kept and a portion is missing. This sample carries roughly 2.2 million clones, 92% of them seen once, and the ten largest clones take 0.3% to 0.45%. Sequenced: naive CD4+ T cells from PBMCs. Described subset: CD45RA+ positively selected. These receptors all stem from a man younger than 30 in good health. Some clones in this sample may be carry-over from other donors' samples.

The J gene is TRBJ1-1, the V gene TRBV5-6; 7 bases line up with TRBD1. Losses at the gene ends were 4 bases for V and 4 bases for J; bases not matched to a gene: 13. The CDR3 is made up of 16 amino acids. Germline V gene lookup returns CDR1 SGHDT and CDR2 YYEEEE. CDR3 amino acids: CASSAQGGQVFTEAFF. CDR3 nucleotides: TGTGCCAGCAGCGCGCAGGGGGGGCAGGTTTTCACTGAAGCTTTCTTT.

V gene TRBV7-8 combines with J gene TRBJ2-7; 11 bases fit TRBD1. Germline lookup yields CDR1 SGHVS and CDR2 FQNEAQ. Unmatched junction bases numbered 4, after V lost 3 bases and J lost 6 bases. The CDR3 spans 14 residues. CDR3 amino acids: CASSFLGTGGEQYF. Here the CDR3 DNA reads TGTGCCAGCAGCTTTCTTGGGACAGGGGGCGAGCAGTACTTC.

Concerning this clone itself: Additional DNA sequences in this sample encode the identical CDR3. The chain has TRBV6-5 and TRBJ1-2; the D gene is possibly TRBD1 (5 bases). Trimming removed 5 bases at V and 4 bases at J, with 14 bases between. Germline CDR1 reads MNHEY; CDR2 reads SVGAGI. The CDR3 loop spans 14 amino acids. The CDR3 DNA sequence: TGTGCCAGCAGTACGCACAGAGGGACCTATGGCTACACCTTC. Amino acid sequence: CASSTHRGTYGYTF.

This chain connects TRBV5-1 to TRBJ2-1; TRBD2 aligns across 7 bases. This CDR3 has 14 amino acids. Trimming removed 9 bases from V and 8 bases from J; junction bases left unmatched: 14. CDR1 SGHRS and CDR2 YFSETQ come from the germline V gene. The CDR3: CATWDSRAGDEQFF. The CDR3 DNA reads as TGCGCCACCTGGGACTCCCGGGCGGGAGATGAGCAGTTCTTC.

This clone appeared once. The chain recombines TRBV9 with TRBJ1-1, with D unclear. V was pared by 0 bases and J by 5 bases, with 17 bases between. The CDR3 has 16 residues. Germline V lookup: CDR1 SGDLS, CDR2 YYNGEE. The CDR3 nucleotides are TGTGCCAGCAGCGTAGAGGCCCATCCTTGGGGTACTGAAGCTTTCTTT. Amino acid sequence: CASSVEAHPWGTEAFF.

The gene calls are TRBV28 and TRBJ1-1, with no clear D. Between the trimmed V and J ends, which lost 7 bases and 4 bases, there was a span of 19 bases. The CDR3 runs to 15 residues. Germline CDR1 MDHEN, CDR2 SYDVKM. CDR3 DNA: TGTGCCAGCAAGGGTTCTGAGTCCTGGAGCACTGAAGCTTTCTTT. This gives the protein CASKGSESWSTEAFF.

This rearrangement joins TRBV11-2 to TRBJ1-2; no definite D call. Trimming shortened V by 5 bases and J by 4 bases, and 14 bases separated the two germline ends. The CDR3 length is 14 residues. Germline V gene sequence: CDR1 SGHAT, CDR2 FQNNGV. The chain's CDR3 is CASSLRAAGYGYTF. CDR3 coding DNA: TGTGCCAGCAGCCTTAGGGCGGCCGGCTATGGCTACACCTTC.

The V gene is TRBV6-1, the J gene TRBJ2-1, with 12 nucleotides matching TRBD2. V lost 1 base and J lost 1; bases outside the gene matches: 2. CDR3 length: 17 amino acids. Germline V gene sequence: CDR1 MNHNS, CDR2 SASEGT. The CDR3 here is CASSEGTSGISYNEQFF. Written as DNA, the CDR3 is TGTGCCAGCAGTGAAGGGACTAGCGGGATTTCCTACAATGAGCAGTTCTTC.

Notes on this clone: Additional DNA sequences in this sample encode the identical CDR3. J is TRBJ2-1 and V is TRBV5-1; 10 bases are shared with TRBD1. The junction had 6 bases not matched to a gene; V was cut back by 4 bases and J by 2 bases. Germline CDR1 is SGHRS and CDR2 is YFSETQ. There are 16 residues in the CDR3. The CDR3 DNA sequence: TGCGCCAGCAGCAGAGCAGGGACAGGGGCCTACAATGAGCAGTTCTTC. Its translation is CASSRAGTGAYNEQFF.

V usage is TRBV5-8 and J usage is TRBJ1-2, with D hard to call. V lost 4 bases, J lost 7 bases, and 5 bases lay in between. Per germline, CDR1 SGHTS and CDR2 YDEGEE. The CDR3 is 10 amino acids. DNA for the CDR3: TGTGCCAGCAGCCGGGGTGGCTACACCTTC. Protein sequence: CASSRGGYTF.

The V and J genes are TRBV11-2 and TRBJ1-2, with D possibly matching TRBD1 (6 bases). Per germline, CDR1 SGHAT and CDR2 FQNNGV. The CDR3 is made up of 15 amino acids. V lost 3 bases, J lost 5 bases, and 16 bases lay in between. CDR3 loop: CASSFGGASAYGYTF. The CDR3 nucleotides are TGTGCCAGCAGCTTTGGGGGGGCTTCTGCTTATGGCTACACCTTC.

The rearrangement links TRBV7-3 to TRBJ1-3; D is uncertain. The CDR3 has 14 residues. Trimming removed 0 bases from V and 2 bases from J, with 5 bases in between. The germline V gene has CDR1 SGHTA and CDR2 FQGTGA. CDR3 DNA: TGTGCCAGCAGCTTAACAGTTGCTGGAAACACCATATATTTT. Translating gives CASSLTVAGNTIYF. The entire variable domain, with the rest obtained from reference TRBV7-3 and TRBJ1-3, is as follows: GAGVSQTPSNKVTEKGKYVELRCDPISGHTALYWYRQSLGQGPEFLIYFQGTGAADDSGLPNDRFFAVRPEGSVSTLKIQRTERGDSAVYLCASSLTVAGNTIYFGEGSWLTVV.

This chain links TRBV6-1 with TRBJ2-3; unclear D gene. Trimming stripped 5 bases from V and 5 bases from J, with 17 bases between. This CDR3 is 15 amino acids long. Germline assignment: CDR1 MNHNS and CDR2 SASEGT. CDR3 loop: CASSSHGLPGDTQYF. For the CDR3, the DNA is TGTGCCAGCAGTTCCCACGGCCTCCCCGGAGATACGCAGTATTTT.

The V call is TRBV9, the J call TRBJ2-3; 8 bases match TRBD1. The V gene end was trimmed by 4 bases and the J gene end by 0 bases; junction bases not matched to a gene: 7. CDR3 size: 16 residues. Germline V lookup: CDR1 SGDLS, CDR2 YYNGEE. Here the CDR3 DNA reads TGTGCCAGCAGCCCCCAGGGGGCGCGAAGCACAGATACGCAGTATTTT. This gives the protein CASSPQGARSTDTQYF. Full variable domain (missing parts from reference TRBV9 and TRBJ2-3): DSGVTQTPKHLITATGQRVTLRCSPRSGDLSVYWYQQSLDQGLQFLIQYYNGEERAKGNILERFSAQQFPDLHSELNLSSLELGDSALYFCASSPQGARSTDTQYFGPGTRLTVL.

A few counts support this clone. The CDR3 DNA reads as TGTGCCAGCAGCGGCGGAGGGGGGCGCACTGAAGCTTTCTTT. Protein sequence: CASSGGGGRTEAFF. The chain employs TRBV9 and TRBJ1-1, with D perhaps matching TRBD1 (6 bases). The CDR3 length is 14 residues. The germline V and J ends were trimmed by 3 bases and 4 bases, with 13 bases remaining between them. Germline CDR1 SGDLS, CDR2 YYNGEE. The whole variable domain, filled in from reference TRBV9 and TRBJ1-1, reads DSGVTQTPKHLITATGQRVTLRCSPRSGDLSVYWYQQSLDQGLQFLIQYYNGEERAKGNILERFSAQQFPDLHSELNLSSLELGDSALYFCASSGGGGRTEAFFGQGTRLTVV.

The chain carries TRBV29-1 and TRBJ2-5; no firm D call. Trimming cost V 0 bases and J 3 bases, with 14 bases left between them. Germline V gene data show CDR1 as SQVTM and CDR2 as ANQGSEA. This CDR3 contains 15 residues. As DNA, the CDR3 is TGCAGCGTTGAAGATTCTGGGCACTCCGAAGAGACCCAGTACTTC. This encodes CSVEDSGHSEETQYF.

This clone appeared a single time. The V and J genes are TRBV6-1 and TRBJ1-4, with D unclear. Germline V CDR1 and CDR2: MNHNS, SASEGT. This CDR3 has 11 amino acids. V shed 4 bases and J shed 8 bases, with 5 bases lying between them. DNA for the CDR3: TGTGCCAGCAGTGGGGTAGAAAAACTGTTTTTT. This translates into CASSGVEKLFF.

The chain combines TRBV2 with TRBJ1-5; D ambiguous. Between the trimmed V and J ends, which lost 1 base and 0 bases, there was a span of 4 bases. The germline V gene encodes CDR1 SNHLY and CDR2 FYNNEI. The CDR3 runs 14 residues. CDR3 in DNA: TGTGCCAGCAGTGAAGGACTTAGCAATCAGCCCCAGCATTTT. Encoded protein: CASSEGLSNQPQHF.

CDR3 bases: TGCGCCAGCAGCAACCCTAGCGGGAGTGGGGATGAGCAGTTCTTC. As protein: CASSNPSGSGDEQFF. The chain joins TRBV5-1 to TRBJ2-1, with 10 bases lining up with TRBD2. This CDR3 has 15 residues. Germline CDR1 SGHRS, CDR2 YFSETQ. V shed 4 bases and J 8 bases; nucleotides not matched to a gene: 9.

This chain's CDR3 is CATSTTRVRQPQHF. CDR3 nucleotide sequence: TGTGCCACCAGCACTACAAGGGTAAGGCAGCCCCAGCATTTT. The chain couples TRBV15 to TRBJ1-5; no reliable D call. The CDR3 has 14 amino acids. V was cut by 4 bases and J by 7 bases, with 14 bases left in between. Germline CDR1 reads LNHNV; CDR2 reads YYDKDF (reference sequence).

The V and J genes are TRBV11-2 and TRBJ2-1; 12 bases align to TRBD1. The V segment lost 4 bases and the J segment 7 bases; nucleotides outside the gene matches: 17. The CDR3 runs to 19 residues. Germline CDR1 and CDR2: SGHAT and FQNNGV. The chain's CDR3 is CASSSLGRRDRGLVNEQFF. CDR3 in DNA: TGTGCCAGCAGCTCCCTGGGACGCCGGGACAGGGGGCTTGTGAATGAGCAGTTCTTC. The variable domain in full, completed from reference TRBV11-2 and TRBJ2-1, reads EAGVAQSPRYKIIEKRQSVAFWCNPISGHATLYWYQQILGQGPKLLIQFQNNGVVDDSQLPKDRFSAERLKGVDSTLKIQPAKLEDSAVYLCASSSLGRRDRGLVNEQFFGPGTRLTVL.

The chain recombines TRBV27 with TRBJ2-5; 11 nucleotides match TRBD1. The junction had 6 bases not matched to a gene; V was cut back by 4 bases and J by 2 bases. Germline values: CDR1 MNHEY, CDR2 SMNVEV (reference sequence). The CDR3 totals 16 residues. In DNA form, the CDR3 reads TGTGCCAGCAGTTGGACAGGGGGCCGCCAGCAAGAGACCCAGTACTTC. It encodes CASSWTGGRQQETQYF.

The V gene is TRBV4-1, the J gene TRBJ1-2; D may be TRBD1 (5 bases). The CDR3 runs to 15 residues. Germline CDR1 reads MGHRA; CDR2 reads YSYEKL. With 4 bases removed from V and 7 bases from J, the gap between germline ends came to 19 bases. The CDR3 is CASSRQSEGRSGYTF. The CDR3 nucleotides are TGCGCCAGCAGCCGACAATCAGAGGGGCGAAGTGGCTACACCTTC.

The V and J genes are TRBV15 and TRBJ2-1; 12 bases map to TRBD2. CDR3 length: 17 residues. Germline loops: CDR1 LNHNV, CDR2 YYDKDF (reference sequence). V lost 5 bases and J lost 5; bases outside the gene matches: 10. CDR3 in DNA: TGTGCCACCAGCCGACCTAGGACTAGCGGGATCAACAATGAGCAGTTCTTC. Residues: CATSRPRTSGINNEQFF.

The chain uses TRBV7-9 and TRBJ2-5; 8 bases line up with TRBD2. Trimming cost V 4 bases and J 0 bases; bases outside gene matches: 4. The CDR3 spans 15 residues. Looked up from germline, CDR1 is SEHNR and CDR2 is FQNEAQ (reference sequence). CDR3 amino acids: CASSSIAGHQETQYF. The CDR3 DNA reads as TGTGCCAGCAGCTCAATAGCGGGACACCAAGAGACCCAGTACTTC.

The gene calls are TRBV5-6 and TRBJ1-3, with no clear D. Trimming shortened V by 0 bases and J by 0 bases, and 13 bases separated the two germline ends. Germline V lookup: CDR1 SGHDT, CDR2 YYEEEE. The CDR3 is 17 amino acids. The CDR3 region is CASSLARAGLSGNTIYF. The CDR3 DNA reads as TGTGCCAGCAGCTTGGCAAGGGCAGGTCTCTCTGGAAACACCATATATTTT.

This chain uses TRBV28 with TRBJ1-1; D is unresolved. The germline V and J ends were trimmed by 4 bases and 3 bases, with 15 bases remaining between them. The CDR3 totals 15 residues. CDR1 is MDHEN and CDR2 is SYDVKM in the germline V gene. Here the CDR3 DNA reads TGTGCCAGCAGTTATTTTAGGGTTGAGTACACTGAAGCTTTCTTT. This gives the protein CASSYFRVEYTEAFF.

The V call is TRBV7-9, the J call TRBJ2-7, with D maybe TRBD2 (5 bases). From germline, CDR1 is SEHNR and CDR2 FQNEAQ (reference sequence). The CDR3 contains 15 residues. The V end was cut by 4 bases, the J end by 0 bases, with 13 bases between. The CDR3 coding sequence is TGTGCCAGCAGCTCGGGCCCCCGGGGCTCCTACGAGCAGTACTTC. The encoded protein is CASSSGPRGSYEQYF.

The J gene is TRBJ1-1, the V gene TRBV7-9; the D gene is possibly TRBD1 (5 bases). Deletions cut 8 bases from V and 1 base from J, with 23 bases between. Germline CDR1 and CDR2: SEHNR and FQNEAQ (reference sequence). The CDR3 sequence is 17 residues long. DNA of the CDR3: TGTGCCAGCGCCCGCACGCTGGAGGGACGGCGGAACACTGAAGCTTTCTTT. Protein product: CASARTLEGRRNTEAFF.